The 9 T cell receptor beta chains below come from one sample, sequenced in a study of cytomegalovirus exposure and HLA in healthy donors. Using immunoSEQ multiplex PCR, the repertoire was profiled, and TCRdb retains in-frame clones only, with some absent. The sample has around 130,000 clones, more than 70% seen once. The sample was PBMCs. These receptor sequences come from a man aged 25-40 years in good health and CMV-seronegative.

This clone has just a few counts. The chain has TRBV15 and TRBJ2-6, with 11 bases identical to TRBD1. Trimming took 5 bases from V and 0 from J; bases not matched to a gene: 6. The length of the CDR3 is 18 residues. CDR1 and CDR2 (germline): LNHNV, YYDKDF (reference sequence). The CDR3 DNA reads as TGTGCCACCAGCGCCTCCGGGACAGGGGGCTCTGGGGCCAACGTCCTGACTTTC. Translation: CATSASGTGGSGANVLTF.

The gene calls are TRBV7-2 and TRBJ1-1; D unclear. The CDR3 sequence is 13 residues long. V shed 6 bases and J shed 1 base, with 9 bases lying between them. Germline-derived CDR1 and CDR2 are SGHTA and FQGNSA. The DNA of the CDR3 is TGTGCCAGCAGTAGGACTGGGAACACTGAAGCTTTCTTT. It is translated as CASSRTGNTEAFF.

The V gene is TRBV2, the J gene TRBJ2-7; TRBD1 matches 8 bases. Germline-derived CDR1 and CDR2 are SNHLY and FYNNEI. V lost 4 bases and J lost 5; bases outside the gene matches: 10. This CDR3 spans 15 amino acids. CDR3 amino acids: CASSVSPAGGHEQYF. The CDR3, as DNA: TGTGCCAGCAGTGTATCCCCGGCAGGGGGCCACGAGCAGTACTTC.

The CDR3 sequence is CASSYQQGVPNTIYF. The CDR3 nucleotides read TGTGCCAGCAGCTATCAACAGGGGGTCCCAAACACCATATATTTT. This chain links TRBV11-2 with TRBJ1-3, with 8 bases matching TRBD1. CDR1 and CDR2 from the germline V gene are SGHAT and FQNNGV. The V segment lost 4 bases and the J segment 6 bases; nucleotides outside the gene matches: 8. The CDR3 contains 15 residues. Full variable domain (remainder filled in from reference TRBV11-2 and TRBJ1-3): EAGVAQSPRYKIIEKRQSVAFWCNPISGHATLYWYQQILGQGPKLLIQFQNNGVVDDSQLPKDRFSAERLKGVDSTLKIQPAKLEDSAVYLCASSYQQGVPNTIYFGEGSWLTVV.

CDR3 sequence: CASNDRVDTGELFF. CDR3 bases: TGCGCCAGCAATGACAGGGTGGACACCGGGGAGCTGTTTTTT. This chain links TRBV5-1 with TRBJ2-2; TRBD1 agrees at 7 bases. Unmatched junction bases numbered 5, after V lost 6 bases and J lost 3 bases. Germline loops: CDR1 SGHRS, CDR2 YFSETQ. The CDR3 spans 14 residues.

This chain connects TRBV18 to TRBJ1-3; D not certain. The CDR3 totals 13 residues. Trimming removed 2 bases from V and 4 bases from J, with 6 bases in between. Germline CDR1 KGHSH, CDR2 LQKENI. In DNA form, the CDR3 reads TGTGCCAGCTCACCAGCAGGAGGAAACACCATATATTTT. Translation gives CASSPAGGNTIYF.

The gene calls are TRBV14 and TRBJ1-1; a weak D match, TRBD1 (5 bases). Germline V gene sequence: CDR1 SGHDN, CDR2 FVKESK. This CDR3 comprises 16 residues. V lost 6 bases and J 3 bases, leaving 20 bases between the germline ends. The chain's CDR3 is CASRSGSRDSYTEAFF. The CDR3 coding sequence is TGTGCCAGCAGATCAGGGTCCCGTGACAGCTACACTGAAGCTTTCTTT. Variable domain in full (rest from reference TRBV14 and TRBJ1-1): EAGVTQFPSHSVIEKGQTVTLRCDPISGHDNLYWYRRVMGKEIKFLLHFVKESKQDESGMPNNRFLAERTGGTYSTLKVQPAELEDSGVYFCASRSGSRDSYTEAFFGQGTRLTVV.

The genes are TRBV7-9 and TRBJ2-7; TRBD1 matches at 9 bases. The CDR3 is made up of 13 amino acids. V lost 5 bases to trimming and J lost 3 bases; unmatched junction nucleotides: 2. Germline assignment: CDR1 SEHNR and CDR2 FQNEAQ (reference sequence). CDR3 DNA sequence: TGTGCCAGCAGCCCGGGACAGGGCTACGAGCAGTACTTC. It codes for CASSPGQGYEQYF. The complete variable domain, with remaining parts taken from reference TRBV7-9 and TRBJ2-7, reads DTGVSQNPRHKITKRGQNVTFRCDPISEHNRLYWYRQTLGQGPEFLTYFQNEAQLEKSRLLSDRFSAERPKGSFSTLEIQRTEQGDSAMYLCASSPGQGYEQYFGPGTRLTVT.

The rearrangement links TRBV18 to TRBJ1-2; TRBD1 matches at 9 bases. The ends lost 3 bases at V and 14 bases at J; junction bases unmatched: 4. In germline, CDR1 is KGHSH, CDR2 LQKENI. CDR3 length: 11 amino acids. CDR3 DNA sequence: TGTGCCAGCTCACCGGGACAGGGAATTACCTTC. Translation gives CASSPGQGITF.